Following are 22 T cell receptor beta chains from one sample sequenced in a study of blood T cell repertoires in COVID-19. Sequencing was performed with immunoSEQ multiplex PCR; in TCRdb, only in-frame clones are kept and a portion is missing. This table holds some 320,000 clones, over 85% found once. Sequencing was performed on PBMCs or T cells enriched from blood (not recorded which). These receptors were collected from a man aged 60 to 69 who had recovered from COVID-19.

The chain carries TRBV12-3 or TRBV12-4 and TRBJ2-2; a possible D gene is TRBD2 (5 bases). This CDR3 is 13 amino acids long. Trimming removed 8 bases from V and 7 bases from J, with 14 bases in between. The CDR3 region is CASSTFGSGELFF. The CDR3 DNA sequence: TGTGCCAGCTCAACTTTTGGGAGCGGGGAGCTGTTTTTT.

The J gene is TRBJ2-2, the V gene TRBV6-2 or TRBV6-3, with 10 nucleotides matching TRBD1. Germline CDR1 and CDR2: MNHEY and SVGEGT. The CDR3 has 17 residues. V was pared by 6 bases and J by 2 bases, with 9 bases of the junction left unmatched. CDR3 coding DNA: TGTGCCAGCAGCAAGCCGGGACAGGGGTCTAACACCGGGGAGCTGTTTTTT. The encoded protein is CASSKPGQGSNTGELFF.

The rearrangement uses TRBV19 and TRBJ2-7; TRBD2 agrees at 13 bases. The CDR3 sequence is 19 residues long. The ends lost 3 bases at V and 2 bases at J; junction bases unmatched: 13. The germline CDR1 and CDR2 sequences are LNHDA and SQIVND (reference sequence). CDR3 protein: CASSIKTGLAGWSTYEQYF. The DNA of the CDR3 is TGTGCCAGTAGTATCAAAACGGGACTAGCGGGATGGTCCACCTACGAGCAGTACTTC. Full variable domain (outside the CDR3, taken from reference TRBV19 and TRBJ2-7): DGGITQSPKYLFRKEGQNVTLSCEQNLNHDAMYWYRQDPGQGLRLIYYSQIVNDFQKGDIAEGYSVSREKKESFPLTVTSAQKNPTAFYLCASSIKTGLAGWSTYEQYFGPGTRLTVT.

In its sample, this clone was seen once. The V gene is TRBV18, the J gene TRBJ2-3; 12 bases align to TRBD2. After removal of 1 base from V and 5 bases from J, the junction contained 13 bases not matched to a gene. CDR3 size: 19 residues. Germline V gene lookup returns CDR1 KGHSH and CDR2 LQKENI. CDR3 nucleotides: TGTGCCAGCTCACCACAGGGGCCGACTAGCGGGAGATATCGAGATACGCAGTATTTT. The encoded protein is CASSPQGPTSGRYRDTQYF.

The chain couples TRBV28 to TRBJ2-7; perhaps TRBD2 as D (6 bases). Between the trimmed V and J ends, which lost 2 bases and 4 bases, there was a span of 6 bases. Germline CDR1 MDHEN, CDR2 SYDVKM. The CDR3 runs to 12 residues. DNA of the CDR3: TGTGCCAGCAGTTTAGGAGGGTACGAGCAGTACTTC. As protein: CASSLGGYEQYF.

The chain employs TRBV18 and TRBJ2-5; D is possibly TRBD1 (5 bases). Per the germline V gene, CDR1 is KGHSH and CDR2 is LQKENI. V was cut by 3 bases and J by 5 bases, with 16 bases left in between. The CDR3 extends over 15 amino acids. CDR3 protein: CASSPGSGSGETQYF. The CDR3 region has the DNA TGTGCCAGCTCACCGGGTTCAGGGTCCGGGGAGACCCAGTACTTC.

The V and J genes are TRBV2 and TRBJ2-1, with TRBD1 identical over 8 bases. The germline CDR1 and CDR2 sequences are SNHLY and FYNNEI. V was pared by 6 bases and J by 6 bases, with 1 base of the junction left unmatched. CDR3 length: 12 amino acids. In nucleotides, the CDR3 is TGTGCCAGCAGCACAGGGGGCAATGAGCAGTTCTTC. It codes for CASSTGGNEQFF.

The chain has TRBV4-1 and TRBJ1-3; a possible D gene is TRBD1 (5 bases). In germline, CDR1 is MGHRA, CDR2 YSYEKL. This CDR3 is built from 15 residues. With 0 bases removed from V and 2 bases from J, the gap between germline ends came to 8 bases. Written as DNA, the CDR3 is TGCGCCAGCAGCCAAGATAAGACAGCTGGAAACACCATATATTTT. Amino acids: CASSQDKTAGNTIYF.

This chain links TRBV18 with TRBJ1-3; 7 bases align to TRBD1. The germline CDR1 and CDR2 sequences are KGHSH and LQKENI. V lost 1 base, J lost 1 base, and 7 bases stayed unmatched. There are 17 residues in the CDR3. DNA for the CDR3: TGTGCCAGCTCACCACTAGACAGGGTCTATTCTGGAAACACCATATATTTT. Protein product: CASSPLDRVYSGNTIYF.

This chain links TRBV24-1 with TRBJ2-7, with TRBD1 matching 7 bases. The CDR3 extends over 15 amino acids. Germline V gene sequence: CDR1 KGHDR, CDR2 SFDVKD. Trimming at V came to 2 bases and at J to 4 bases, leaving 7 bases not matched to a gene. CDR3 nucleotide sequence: TGTGCCACCAGTGATTGGACAGGCGGGTCTTACGAGCAGTACTTC. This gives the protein CATSDWTGGSYEQYF.

The CDR3 region is CASSLSQGRHSPLHF. The DNA of the CDR3 is TGTGCCAGCAGTTTATCACAGGGAAGGCATTCACCCCTCCACTTT. This chain connects TRBV27 to TRBJ1-6; possibly TRBD1 for D (6 bases). V dropped 0 bases and J dropped 8 bases, with 11 bases sitting between them. The V gene's germline CDR1 is MNHEY and CDR2 SMNVEV (reference sequence). This CDR3 is 15 amino acids long.

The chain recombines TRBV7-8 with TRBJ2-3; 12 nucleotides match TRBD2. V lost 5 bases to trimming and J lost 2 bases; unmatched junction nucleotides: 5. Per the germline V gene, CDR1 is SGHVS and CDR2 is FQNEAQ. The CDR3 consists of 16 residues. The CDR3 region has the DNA TGTGCCAGCAGCGTCCGGACTAGCGGGGACACAGATACGCAGTATTTT. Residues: CASSVRTSGDTDTQYF.

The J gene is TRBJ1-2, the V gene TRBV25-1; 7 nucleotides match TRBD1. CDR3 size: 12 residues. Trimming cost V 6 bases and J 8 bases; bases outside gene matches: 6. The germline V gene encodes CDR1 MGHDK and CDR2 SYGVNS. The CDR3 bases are TGTGCCAGCAGGGTGGGGACAGAGGGCTACACCTTC. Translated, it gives CASRVGTEGYTF.

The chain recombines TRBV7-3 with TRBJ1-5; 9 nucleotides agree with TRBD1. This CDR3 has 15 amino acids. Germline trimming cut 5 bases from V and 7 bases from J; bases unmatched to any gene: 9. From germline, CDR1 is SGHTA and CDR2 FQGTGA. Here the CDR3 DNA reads TGTGCCAGCAGCCGGGGGACAGGGAAGATGCAGCCCCAGCATTTT. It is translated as CASSRGTGKMQPQHF.

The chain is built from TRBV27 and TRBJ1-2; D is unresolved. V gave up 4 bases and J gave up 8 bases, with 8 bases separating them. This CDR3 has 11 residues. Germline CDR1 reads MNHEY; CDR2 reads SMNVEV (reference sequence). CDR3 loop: CASSSGRGYTF. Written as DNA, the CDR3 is TGTGCCAGCAGTTCCGGGAGAGGCTACACCTTC.

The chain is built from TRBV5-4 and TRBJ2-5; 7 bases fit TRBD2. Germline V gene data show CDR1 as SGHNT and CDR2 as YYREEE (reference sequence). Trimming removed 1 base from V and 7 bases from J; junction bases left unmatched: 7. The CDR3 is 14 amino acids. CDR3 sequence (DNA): TGTGCCAGCAGCTTGCCGGACCCGGGGGGGACCCAGTACTTC. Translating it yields CASSLPDPGGTQYF.

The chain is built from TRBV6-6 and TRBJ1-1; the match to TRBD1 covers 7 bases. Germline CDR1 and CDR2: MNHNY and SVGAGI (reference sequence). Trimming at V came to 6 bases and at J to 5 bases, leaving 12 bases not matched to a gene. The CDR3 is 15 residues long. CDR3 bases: TGTGCCAGCAGAGCCCGCGCAGGGGGATCAACTGAAGCTTTCTTT. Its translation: CASRARAGGSTEAFF.

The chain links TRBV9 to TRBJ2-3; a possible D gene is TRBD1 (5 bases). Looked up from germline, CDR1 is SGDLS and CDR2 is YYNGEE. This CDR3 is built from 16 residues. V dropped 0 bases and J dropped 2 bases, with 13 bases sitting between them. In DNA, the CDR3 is TGTGCCAGCAGCGTAGGGGGCGCTACCCACACAGATACGCAGTATTTT. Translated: CASSVGGATHTDTQYF. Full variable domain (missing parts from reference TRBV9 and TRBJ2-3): DSGVTQTPKHLITATGQRVTLRCSPRSGDLSVYWYQQSLDQGLQFLIQYYNGEERAKGNILERFSAQQFPDLHSELNLSSLELGDSALYFCASSVGGATHTDTQYFGPGTRLTVL.

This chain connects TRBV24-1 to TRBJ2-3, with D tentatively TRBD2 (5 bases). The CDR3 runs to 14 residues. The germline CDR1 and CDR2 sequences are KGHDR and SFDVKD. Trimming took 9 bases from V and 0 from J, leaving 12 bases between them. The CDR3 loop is CATGGGLSTDTQYF. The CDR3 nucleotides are TGTGCCACCGGAGGCGGCCTTAGCACAGATACGCAGTATTTT.

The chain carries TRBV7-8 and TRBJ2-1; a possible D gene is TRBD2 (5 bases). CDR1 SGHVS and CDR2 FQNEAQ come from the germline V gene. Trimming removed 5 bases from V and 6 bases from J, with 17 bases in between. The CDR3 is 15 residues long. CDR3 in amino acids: CASSLPLASFNEQFF. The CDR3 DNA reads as TGTGCCAGCAGCCTTCCCTTAGCGAGTTTCAATGAGCAGTTCTTC.

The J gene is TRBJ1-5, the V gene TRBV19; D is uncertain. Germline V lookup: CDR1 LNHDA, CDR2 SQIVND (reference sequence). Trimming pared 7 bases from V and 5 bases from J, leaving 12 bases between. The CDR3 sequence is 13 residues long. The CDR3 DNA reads TGTGCCAGTACTATCGGGGAACATCAGCCCCAGCATTTT. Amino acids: CASTIGEHQPQHF.

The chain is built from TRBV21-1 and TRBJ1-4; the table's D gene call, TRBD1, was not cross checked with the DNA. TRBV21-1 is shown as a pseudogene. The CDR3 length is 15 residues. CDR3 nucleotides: TGTGCCAGCAGCAAGAGGCCGACAGGGTGGGAAAAACTGTTTTTT. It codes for CASSKRPTGWEKLFF.